This entry describes one TCR beta chain. The antigen remains unidentified. Markers CD45RO/CCR7/CD25/CD127/CD95/CD27 served to sort CD4+ naive, central memory, regulatory and stem cell-like memory cells. These data belong to a study of beta chain features in type 1 diabetes. The V gene lost 3 bases and the J gene lost 7 bases, with 9 bases spanning the gap. From germline, CDR1 is SGHTA and CDR2 FQGTGA. This CDR3 has 13 amino acids. Study-wide findings and caveats: HLA effects on TCRB rearrangement stayed unresolved here. TCRB CDR3s from Type 1 diabetes patients were moderately but significantly shorter in all four CD4+ subsets.

Of the isolated RNA, all was reverse transcribed, and so the sequenced material was expressed TCRB transcripts. Method: immunoSEQ multiplex PCR; TCRdb's copy keeps in-frame clones and lacks some. Here the sample spans 900,000 or so clones, under 20% being singletons. The chain has TRBV7-3 and TRBJ2-2; no clear D. Input material: naive CD4+ T cells from blood. The source is a woman aged 18-30 years in good health. The CDR3 reads CASSFGSDGELFF. As DNA, the CDR3 is TGTGCCAGCAGCTTCGGGTCCGACGGGGAGCTGTTTTTT.